The 26 T cell receptor beta chains given below trace back to one sample, sequenced in a study of identical twins. MiXCR, run by TCRdb on the 5' RACE reads, gives a single entry per CDR3 protein. This table holds 500,000 to 550,000 distinct CDR3 sequences, about a fifth found once. These same data were also listed under a study on yellow fever vaccine responses in identical twins.

Material: CD4+ T cells sorted from blood. These receptors came from a woman in her late teens or twenties in good health.

A few counts support this clonotype. The chain couples TRBV11-3 to TRBJ2-1; no definite D call. Germline assignment: CDR1 SGHNT and CDR2 YENEEA. The CDR3 length is 15 residues. V was clipped by 1 base and J by 7 bases, with 14 bases between them. As DNA, the CDR3 is TGTGCCAGCAGCTTAGTTCCGTCGGTTGGGAATGAGCAGTTCTTC. Its protein is CASSLVPSVGNEQFF.

There are a few counts of this clonotype. The chain uses TRBV2 and TRBJ1-5; the D gene is possibly TRBD1 (6 bases). Germline CDR1 SNHLY, CDR2 FYNNEI. Trimming removed 2 bases at V and 3 bases at J, with 8 bases between. CDR3 length equals 14 residues. DNA of the CDR3: TGTGCCAGCAGTGAACGGGACAACAATCAGCCCCAGCATTTT. Translation: CASSERDNNQPQHF.

V usage is TRBV29-1 and J usage is TRBJ2-1; 13 bases are shared with TRBD2. Germline CDR1 and CDR2: SQVTM and ANQGSEA. V was clipped by 5 bases and J by 8 bases; unmatched bases: 6. This CDR3 has 14 residues. The CDR3 DNA reads TGCAGCGTTCGACGGGGGACTAGCGGGGATGAGCAGTTCTTC. This encodes CSVRRGTSGDEQFF.

This clonotype was counted only a few times. The V and J genes are TRBV7-2 and TRBJ2-1, with 10 bases matching TRBD2. J gave up 9 bases and V 4 bases, and 9 bases lay outside the gene matches. Germline V gene data show CDR1 as SGHTA and CDR2 as FQGNSA. This CDR3 is built from 15 residues. CDR3 loop: CASSYLAGAWSEQFF. The CDR3 nucleotides read TGTGCCAGCAGCTATCTAGCGGGGGCCTGGTCTGAGCAGTTCTTC.

This chain uses TRBV2 with TRBJ2-2; a possible D gene is TRBD2 (5 bases). The CDR3 length is 13 residues. CDR1 and CDR2 from the germline V gene are SNHLY and FYNNEI. Trimming removed 7 bases from V and 7 bases from J, with 13 bases in between. The CDR3, as DNA: TGTGCCAGCAAGCGAGGGCCTGGCGGGGAGCTGTTTTTT. Translating gives CASKRGPGGELFF.

The rearrangement uses TRBV24-1 and TRBJ2-5; D is possibly TRBD2 (6 bases). Trimming removed 0 bases from V and 5 bases from J, with 12 bases in between. The germline CDR1 and CDR2 sequences are KGHDR and SFDVKD. CDR3 length: 15 residues. The CDR3 nucleotides read TGTGCCACCAGTGATTTGAGGCGGGGCAGCGAGACCCAGTACTTC. Its translation: CATSDLRRGSETQYF.

The J gene is TRBJ2-1, the V gene TRBV4-2; 11 bases are shared with TRBD2. This CDR3 has 16 amino acids. Germline CDR1 and CDR2: LGHNA and YNFKEQ. V shed 0 bases, J shed 13 bases, and the junction held 11 bases outside the gene matches. CDR3 sequence reads: CASSQEMRTSGGLQFF. CDR3 nucleotide sequence: TGTGCCAGCAGCCAAGAAATGCGAACTAGCGGGGGTTTACAGTTCTTC.

CDR3 loop: CASTFEAAGGEQYF. CDR3 in DNA: TGCGCCAGCACCTTTGAGGCAGCGGGCGGGGAGCAGTACTTC. The chain combines TRBV5-1 with TRBJ2-7; D perhaps matches TRBD2 (6 bases). V was cut by 6 bases and J by 7 bases, with 20 bases left in between. Germline assignment: CDR1 SGHRS and CDR2 YFSETQ. The CDR3 loop spans 14 amino acids.

The CDR3, as DNA: TGTGCCAGCACCCTGTTGCGGCTGCCCAATCAGCCCCAGCATTTT. Its protein product is CASTLLRLPNQPQHF. J is TRBJ1-5 and V is TRBV21-1; the table's D gene call, TRBD1, was not cross checked with the DNA. TRBV21-1 is an annotated pseudogene. The CDR3 consists of 15 residues.

This clonotype was observed at least ten times. The chain carries TRBV12-3 or TRBV12-4 and TRBJ2-3; D remains unclear. The V gene lost 6 bases and the J gene lost 6 bases, with 7 bases spanning the gap. The CDR3 contains 11 residues. The CDR3 bases are TGTGCCAGCAGGAGGTTGGATACGCAGTATTTT. This translates into CASRRLDTQYF.

The V call is TRBV5-1, the J call TRBJ2-4; D might be TRBD1 or TRBD2, each matching 5 bases. Germline CDR1 and CDR2: SGHRS and YFSETQ. The V and J ends lost 5 bases and 0 bases respectively, with 12 bases between them. The CDR3 spans 15 residues. The CDR3 nucleotides read TGCGCCAGCAGAGAGGGGTCTATAGCCAAAAACATTCAGTACTTC. This sequence encodes CASREGSIAKNIQYF.

Only a few counts were recorded for this clonotype. The chain recombines TRBV27 with TRBJ2-2; D call uncertain. CDR3 length equals 14 residues. Germline V gene sequence: CDR1 MNHEY, CDR2 SMNVEV (reference sequence). V shed 6 bases and J shed 4 bases, with 12 bases lying between them. CDR3 coding DNA: TGTGCCAGCAGCCGGCTACGAGGCACCGGGGAGCTGTTTTTT. This codes for CASSRLRGTGELFF.

V gene TRBV4-1 combines with J gene TRBJ2-4; D might be TRBD2 (7 bases). Between the trimmed V and J ends, which lost 1 base and 1 base, there was a span of 17 bases. From germline, CDR1 is MGHRA and CDR2 YSYEKL. The CDR3 loop spans 18 amino acids. The CDR3 protein is CASSQGRVGGLAKNIQYF. CDR3 bases: TGCGCCAGCAGCCAAGGGCGGGTCGGGGGGCTTGCCAAAAACATTCAGTACTTC.

This clonotype was detected only once. A read error may produce the germline difference seen at one junction end. The chain uses TRBV20-1 and TRBJ2-3; the match to TRBD2 covers 11 bases. This CDR3 comprises 16 residues. Germline-derived CDR1 and CDR2 are DFQATT and SNEGSKA (reference sequence). Here the CDR3 reads CSARGPSGGNRDTQYF. The CDR3 DNA reads as TGCAGTGCCAGAGGTCCTAGCGGGGGGAATAGGGATACGCAGTATTTT.

The chain recombines TRBV5-1 with TRBJ2-6; D not resolved. Trimming shortened V by 1 base and J by 7 bases, and 12 bases separated the two germline ends. CDR3 length: 15 residues. Per germline, CDR1 SGHRS and CDR2 YFSETQ. The CDR3 spells CASSLLYLEANVLTF. CDR3 in DNA: TGCGCCAGCAGCTTGCTATATCTTGAAGCCAACGTCCTGACTTTC.

The chain joins TRBV6-6 to TRBJ2-1; D is ambiguous. V gave up 4 bases and J gave up 5 bases, with 6 bases separating them. There are 12 residues in the CDR3. Germline loops: CDR1 MNHNY, CDR2 SVGAGI (reference sequence). CDR3 nucleotides: TGTGCCAGCAGTTCGGACGACAATGAGCAGTTCTTC. It encodes CASSSDDNEQFF.

The chain joins TRBV7-2 to TRBJ2-2; 12 positions match TRBD2. V lost 4 bases and J lost 6; bases outside the gene matches: 9. The CDR3 contains 17 residues. Germline V gene lookup returns CDR1 SGHTA and CDR2 FQGNSA. The CDR3 sequence is CASSSPRLAGDAGELFF. In DNA form, the CDR3 reads TGTGCCAGCAGCTCGCCGCGACTAGCGGGGGACGCCGGGGAGCTGTTTTTT.

This clonotype came up a few times. The chain links TRBV4-1 to TRBJ2-5; a weak D match, TRBD1 (5 bases). This CDR3 is built from 13 residues. Trimming took 4 bases from V and 4 from J, leaving 10 bases between them. CDR1 MGHRA and CDR2 YSYEKL come from the germline V gene. The CDR3 region is CASSRTLGETQYF. CDR3 DNA sequence: TGCGCCAGCAGCCGGACACTCGGAGAGACCCAGTACTTC.

The CDR3 reads CASSPPAGTGDHEQYF. Written as DNA, the CDR3 is TGTGCCAGCAGTCCTCCCGCCGGGACAGGGGACCACGAGCAGTACTTC. V gene TRBV25-1 combines with J gene TRBJ2-7; 10 bases are shared with TRBD1. Germline CDR1 reads MGHDK; CDR2 reads SYGVNS. With 5 bases clipped from V and 5 bases from J, the junction kept 12 bases outside the gene matches. The CDR3 totals 16 residues.

This clonotype showed up just a few times. This chain links TRBV12-3 or TRBV12-4 with TRBJ2-1; 9 bases fit TRBD1. The CDR3 has 15 amino acids. V trimming: 7 bases; J trimming: 8 bases; junction bases outside the gene matches: 12. CDR3 DNA: TGTGCCAGCACCAAATTGACAGGGGGTGTAGATGAGCAGTTCTTC. Translating gives CASTKLTGGVDEQFF.

Only one count was recorded for this clonotype. This chain uses TRBV5-1 with TRBJ2-4; D is uncertain. The CDR3 runs 15 residues. Germline V gene data show CDR1 as SGHRS and CDR2 as YFSETQ. The V end lost 2 bases, the J end lost 5 bases, and 14 bases lay between the germline ends. CDR3 in DNA: TGCGCCAGCAGCTTAGGGAATTTTGGGGAAAACATTCAGTACTTC. Its translation: CASSLGNFGENIQYF.

Ten or more counts support this clonotype. The rearrangement joins TRBV20-1 to TRBJ1-4; no reliable D call. Looked up from germline, CDR1 is DFQATT and CDR2 is SNEGSKA (reference sequence). The germline V and J ends were trimmed by 6 bases and 0 bases, with 17 bases remaining between them. The CDR3 runs to 16 residues. CDR3 residues: CSAQQAGLATNEKLFF. The DNA for the CDR3 is TGCAGTGCCCAGCAGGCAGGTCTAGCAACTAATGAAAAACTGTTTTTT.

This chain joins TRBV5-1 and TRBJ1-1; maybe TRBD1 (6 bases). V was clipped by 0 bases and J by 5 bases, with 14 bases between them. CDR1 is SGHRS, CDR2 YFSETQ, per germline. The CDR3 loop spans 15 amino acids. The CDR3 here is CASSLEPQGWTEAFF. The CDR3 DNA reads TGCGCCAGCAGCTTGGAGCCACAGGGATGGACTGAAGCTTTCTTT.

This chain connects TRBV28 to TRBJ1-2; D gene ambiguous. V was cut by 4 bases and J by 3 bases, with 9 bases left in between. CDR1 and CDR2 from the germline V gene are MDHEN and SYDVKM. The CDR3 has 13 residues. CDR3 residues: CASSSSHYYGYTF. CDR3 bases: TGTGCCAGCAGTTCCAGCCATTACTATGGCTACACCTTC.

This clonotype was detected a few times. The chain links TRBV5-1 to TRBJ2-1; either TRBD1 or TRBD2 may supply D (6 bases each). This CDR3 is 16 amino acids long. Per germline, CDR1 SGHRS and CDR2 YFSETQ. V shed 0 bases and J shed 6 bases, with 16 bases lying between them. The CDR3 here is CASSLGGAGGPNEQFF. CDR3 DNA sequence: TGCGCCAGCAGCTTGGGAGGGGCCGGGGGCCCCAATGAGCAGTTCTTC.

In this sample, this clonotype turned up many times. The V and J genes are TRBV12-3 or TRBV12-4 and TRBJ1-1, with TRBD1 identical over 7 bases. This CDR3 is built from 14 residues. The V segment lost 6 bases and the J segment 1 base; nucleotides outside the gene matches: 5. CDR3 loop: CASRFRGRNTEAFF. For the CDR3, the DNA is TGTGCCAGCAGGTTCAGGGGGAGGAACACTGAAGCTTTCTTT.